The clone carrying this TCR beta chain was recorded a few times. Per the authors' pipeline: Amplifying reference gene primers gave estimates of nucleated cell counts. Libraries were prepared by immunoSEQ multiplex PCR; TCRdb keeps only in-frame clonotypes and omits some of them. V and J calls and clone size follow that table, whereas D and trimming were derived from the DNA. The table records tens of thousands of clones, about 89% of them present only once. This entry is derived from a study of blood T cell repertoires in COVID-19. As for the study in general: The samples span acute and convalescent COVID-19 from the United States, Italy and Spain. Sources were T cells, B-cell-depleted T cells, or PBMCs; the material itself was cDNA or gDNA.

The CDR3 runs 15 residues. The ends lost 6 bases at V and 4 bases at J; junction bases unmatched: 6. Per germline, CDR1 SNHLY and CDR2 FYNNEI. The clonotype was recovered from a man between 70 and 80 years old with active COVID-19. This chain connects TRBV2 to TRBJ2-3; 11 bases agree with TRBD2. The material sequenced was peripheral blood. CDR3: CASRGGLAGPDTQYF. In nucleotides, the CDR3 is TGTGCCAGCAGAGGAGGACTAGCGGGCCCAGATACGCAGTATTTT.